These 6 T cell receptor beta chains were sequenced from one sample in a study of blood T cells in healthy people across ages. Next came a second PCR, run for about 6 to 12 cycles, which used a sample-barcoded 5' primer along with a J-beta primer mix. TCRdb fed the 5' RACE reads into MiXCR, producing one record per CDR3 protein. The sample contains about 800,000 distinct CDR3 sequences, 58% of which appear only once. The specimen sequenced was blood. All receptors come from a man between 25 and 39 years old in good health.

The chain employs TRBV7-6 and TRBJ2-4, with 7 bases lining up with TRBD1. The length of the CDR3 is 11 residues. Looked up from germline, CDR1 is SGHVS and CDR2 is FNYEAQ. The V and J ends lost 1 base and 13 bases, in that order; junction bases with no gene match: 1. The DNA of the CDR3 is TGTGCCAGCAGCTTAGGGACAGGACAGTACTTC. It codes for CASSLGTGQYF.

This clonotype was seen only a few times. CDR3 in amino acids: CSASEQGFYGYTF. Written as DNA, the CDR3 is TGCAGTGCTAGTGAACAGGGTTTCTATGGCTACACCTTC. The chain carries TRBV20-1 and TRBJ1-2, with D maybe TRBD1 (6 bases). The CDR3 extends over 13 amino acids. CDR1 DFQATT and CDR2 SNEGSKA come from the germline V gene (reference sequence). Trimming pared 3 bases from V and 4 bases from J, leaving 12 bases between.

This rearrangement joins TRBV11-2 to TRBJ2-1; possibly TRBD1 for D (7 bases). Germline V gives CDR1 SGHAT, CDR2 FQNNGV. Trimming left V 5 bases short and J 4 bases short, with 15 bases between. This CDR3 contains 15 residues. CDR3 in amino acids: CASSPRDSLYNEQFF. The CDR3 DNA follows: TGTGCCAGCAGCCCGCGGGACAGCTTATACAATGAGCAGTTCTTC.

The chain employs TRBV9 and TRBJ1-2; D is perhaps TRBD1 (5 bases). The CDR3 length is 15 residues. Germline V gene lookup returns CDR1 SGDLS and CDR2 YYNGEE. V shed 4 bases and J shed 2 bases, with 15 bases lying between them. CDR3 in amino acids: CASSPQVAGNYGYTF. The CDR3 nucleotides are TGTGCCAGCAGCCCCCAGGTTGCAGGGAACTATGGCTACACCTTC.

The CDR3 spells CASTPGRQFQETQYF. For the CDR3, the DNA is TGTGCCAGCACCCCGGGGAGACAGTTCCAAGAGACCCAGTACTTC. The V gene is TRBV5-4, the J gene TRBJ2-5; either TRBD1 or TRBD2 may fit D (5 bases each). V gave up 6 bases and J gave up 1 base, with 16 bases separating them. The CDR3 consists of 15 residues. Germline V lookup: CDR1 SGHNT, CDR2 YYREEE (reference sequence).

The chain uses TRBV2 and TRBJ2-4; the D gene could be TRBD1 or TRBD2 (6 bases each). The DNA end is more similar to TRBJ2-7, so the J call may be wrong. The CDR3 has 13 amino acids. Germline assignment: CDR1 SNHLY and CDR2 FYNNEI. The CDR3 bases are TGTGCCAGCAGATCAGGGGAGGCCGACGAGCAGTACTTC. Protein: CASRSGEADEQYF.